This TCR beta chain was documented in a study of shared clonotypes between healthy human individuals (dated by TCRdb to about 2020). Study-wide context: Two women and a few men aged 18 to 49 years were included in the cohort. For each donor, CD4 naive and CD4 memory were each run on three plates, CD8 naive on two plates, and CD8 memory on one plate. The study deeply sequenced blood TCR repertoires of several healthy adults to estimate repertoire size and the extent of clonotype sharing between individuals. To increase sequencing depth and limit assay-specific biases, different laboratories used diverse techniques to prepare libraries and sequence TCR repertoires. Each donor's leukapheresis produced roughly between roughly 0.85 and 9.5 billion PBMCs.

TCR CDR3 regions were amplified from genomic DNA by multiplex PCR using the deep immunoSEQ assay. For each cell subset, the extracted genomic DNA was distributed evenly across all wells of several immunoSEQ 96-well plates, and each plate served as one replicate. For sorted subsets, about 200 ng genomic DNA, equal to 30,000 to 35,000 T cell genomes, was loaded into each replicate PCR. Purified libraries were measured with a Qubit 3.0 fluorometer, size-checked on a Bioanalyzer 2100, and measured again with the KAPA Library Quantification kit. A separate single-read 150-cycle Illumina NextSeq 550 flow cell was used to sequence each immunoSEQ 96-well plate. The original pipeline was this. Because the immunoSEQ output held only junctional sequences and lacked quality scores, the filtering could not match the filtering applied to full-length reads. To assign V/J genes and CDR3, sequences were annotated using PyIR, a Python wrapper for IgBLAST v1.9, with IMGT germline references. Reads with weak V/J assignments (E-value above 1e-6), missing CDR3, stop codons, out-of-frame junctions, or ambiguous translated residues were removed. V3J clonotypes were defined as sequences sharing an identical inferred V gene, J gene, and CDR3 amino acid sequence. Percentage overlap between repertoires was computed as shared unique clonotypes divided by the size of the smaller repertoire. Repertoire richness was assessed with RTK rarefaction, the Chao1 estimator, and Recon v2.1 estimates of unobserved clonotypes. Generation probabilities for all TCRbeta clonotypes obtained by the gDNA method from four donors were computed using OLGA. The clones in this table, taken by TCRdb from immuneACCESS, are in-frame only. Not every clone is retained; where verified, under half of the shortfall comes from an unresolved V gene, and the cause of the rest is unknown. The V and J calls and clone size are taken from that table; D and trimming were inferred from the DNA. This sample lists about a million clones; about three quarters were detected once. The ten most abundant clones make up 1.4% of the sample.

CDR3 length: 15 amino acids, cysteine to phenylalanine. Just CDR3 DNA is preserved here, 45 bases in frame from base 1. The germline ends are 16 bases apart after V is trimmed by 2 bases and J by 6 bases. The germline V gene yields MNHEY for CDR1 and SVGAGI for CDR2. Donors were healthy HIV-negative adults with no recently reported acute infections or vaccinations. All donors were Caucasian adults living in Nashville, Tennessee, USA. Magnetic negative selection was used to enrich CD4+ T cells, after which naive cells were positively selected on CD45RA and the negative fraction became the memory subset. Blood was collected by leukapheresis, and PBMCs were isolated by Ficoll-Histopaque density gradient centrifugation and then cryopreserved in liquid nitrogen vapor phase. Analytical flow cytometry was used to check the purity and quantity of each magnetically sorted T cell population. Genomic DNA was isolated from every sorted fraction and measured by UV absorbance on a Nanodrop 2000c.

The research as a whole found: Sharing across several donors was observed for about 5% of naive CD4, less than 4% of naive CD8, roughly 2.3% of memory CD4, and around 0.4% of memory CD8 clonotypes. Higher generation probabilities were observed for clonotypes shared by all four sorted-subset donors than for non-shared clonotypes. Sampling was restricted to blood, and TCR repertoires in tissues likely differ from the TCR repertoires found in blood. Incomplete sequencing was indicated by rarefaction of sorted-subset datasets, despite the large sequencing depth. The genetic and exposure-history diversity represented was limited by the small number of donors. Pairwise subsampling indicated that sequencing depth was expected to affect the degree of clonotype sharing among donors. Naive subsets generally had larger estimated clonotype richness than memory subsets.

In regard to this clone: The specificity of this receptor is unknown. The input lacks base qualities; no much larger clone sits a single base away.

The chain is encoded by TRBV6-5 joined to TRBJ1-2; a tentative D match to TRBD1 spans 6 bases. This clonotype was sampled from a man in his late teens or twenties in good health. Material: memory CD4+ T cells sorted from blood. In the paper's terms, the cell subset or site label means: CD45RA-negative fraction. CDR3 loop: CASSYGGTIRNGYTF. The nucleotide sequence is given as TGTGCCAGCAGTTACGGCGGGACAATACGAAATGGCTACACCTTC.